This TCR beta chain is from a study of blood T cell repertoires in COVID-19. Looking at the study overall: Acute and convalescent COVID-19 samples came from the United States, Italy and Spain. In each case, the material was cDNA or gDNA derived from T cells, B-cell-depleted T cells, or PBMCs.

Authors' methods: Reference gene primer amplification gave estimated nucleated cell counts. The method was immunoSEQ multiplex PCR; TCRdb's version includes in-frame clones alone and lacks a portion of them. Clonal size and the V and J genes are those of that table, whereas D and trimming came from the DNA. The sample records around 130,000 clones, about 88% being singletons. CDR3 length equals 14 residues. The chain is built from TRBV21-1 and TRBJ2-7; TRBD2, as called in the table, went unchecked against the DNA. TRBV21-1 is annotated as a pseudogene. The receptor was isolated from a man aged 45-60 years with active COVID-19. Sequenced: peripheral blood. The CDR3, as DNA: TGTGCCAGCAGCAAAGAGGCGGGGGCTCCCGAGCAGTACGTC. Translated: CASSKEAGAPEQYV.